Each of the 10 T cell receptor beta chains below was sequenced from the same sample in a study of regulatory T cells in long-lasting Graves disease. Construction of the TCR beta libraries employed iRepertoire HTBI primers in conjunction with Arm-PCR of CDR3 regions. Via MiXCR, TCRdb re-called the multiplex PCR reads, giving one row per CDR3 protein. The table lists hundreds of thousands of distinct CDR3 sequences, about 15% of them singletons, with about 20% in the top ten. Time point given: newly diagnosed GD, antithyroid drugs for less than 3 months. Following extraction of RNA from PBMCs, that RNA was used to make the TCR library. Another study also made use of these data, one on T cells in Graves' hyperthyroidism and ophthalmopathy.

This specimen was peripheral blood mononuclear cells (PBMCs), taken at new diagnosis, from a patient treated with antithyroid drugs. The receptors shown here come from a woman in her twenties or thirties with Graves disease.

The genes are TRBV7-8 and TRBJ2-1; D might be TRBD1 (8 bases). Germline loops: CDR1 SGHVS, CDR2 FQNEAQ. V was trimmed by 4 bases and J by 8 bases, leaving 15 bases between them. The CDR3 is 14 amino acids. DNA of the CDR3: TGTGCCAGCAGCTCATACAGGGGGGGGGATGAGCAGTTCTTC. Translated: CASSSYRGGDEQFF.

With respect to this clonotype: A much larger clone is a single base away; this may be a read error. The V gene is TRBV6-2 or TRBV6-3, the J gene TRBJ2-1; D might be TRBD1 (7 bases). CDR1 and CDR2 (germline): MNHEY, SVGEGT. The CDR3 is 14 amino acids. The CDR3 reads CASRSEGARRERFF. For the CDR3, the DNA is TGTGCCAGCCGTTCGGAGGGGGCCCGGAGGGAGCGGTTCTTC.

This clonotype was picked up many times. The chain joins TRBV7-3 to TRBJ2-3; tentatively, D is TRBD2 (6 bases). CDR1 is SGHTA and CDR2 is FQGTGA in the germline V gene. V was clipped by 1 base and J by 1 base, with 9 bases between them. The CDR3 is made up of 15 amino acids. In DNA form, the CDR3 reads TGTGCCAGCAGCTTAAATACGGGAGGCACAGATACGCAGTATTTT. Translating gives CASSLNTGGTDTQYF.

This clonotype was detected ten times or more. Mismatch with germline at one junction end may stem from a read error. The chain links TRBV7-7 to TRBJ2-7; D gene uncertain. CDR3 length: 14 amino acids. In germline, CDR1 is SSHAT, CDR2 FNYEAQ (reference sequence). The CDR3 nucleotides are TGTGCTAGCAGCTTAGAAAGAGGCCACTACGAGCAGTACTTC. Protein product: CASSLERGHYEQYF.

There are many counts of this clonotype. The chain links TRBV5-1 to TRBJ2-1; D possibly corresponds to TRBD2 (6 bases). V lost 0 bases and J 13 bases, leaving 14 bases between the germline ends. The CDR3 sequence is 13 residues long. Germline assignment: CDR1 SGHRS and CDR2 YFSETQ. The CDR3 loop is CASSLAFGRDQFF. The CDR3 region has the DNA TGCGCCAGCAGCTTGGCCTTCGGGCGGGACCAGTTCTTC.

The rearrangement uses TRBV20-1 and TRBJ1-2; D might be TRBD1 (5 bases). The V gene's germline CDR1 is DFQATT and CDR2 SNEGSKA (reference sequence). CDR3 length: 12 residues. The V end lost 3 bases, the J end lost 8 bases, and 13 bases lay between the germline ends. CDR3 sequence (DNA): TGCAGTGCTAGCCGGGCCGGGGGGGGCTACACCTTC. Translation gives CSASRAGGGYTF.

This clonotype was seen repeatedly, ten times or more. The chain carries TRBV11-2 and TRBJ1-6, with unresolved D. The CDR3 is made up of 11 amino acids. CDR1 is SGHAT, CDR2 FQNNGV, per germline. Trimming removed 3 bases from V and 7 bases from J, with 1 base in between. In DNA, the CDR3 is TGTGCCAGCAGCTTCAATTCACCCCTCCACTTT. It encodes CASSFNSPLHF. Full variable domain (remainder filled in from reference TRBV11-2 and TRBJ1-6): EAGVAQSPRYKIIEKRQSVAFWCNPISGHATLYWYQQILGQGPKLLIQFQNNGVVDDSQLPKDRFSAERLKGVDSTLKIQPAKLEDSAVYLCASSFNSPLHFGNGTRLTVT.

Only a few counts were recorded for this clonotype. The V call is TRBV9, the J call TRBJ2-7; D gene unclear. V lost 1 base and J lost 0, with 14 bases in between. The CDR3 spans 16 residues. The germline V gene encodes CDR1 SGDLS and CDR2 YYNGEE. CDR3 in DNA: TGTGCCAGCAGCGTAAACCCAGCGCCGAGCTCCTACGAGCAGTACTTC. As protein: CASSVNPAPSSYEQYF.

This clonotype was observed a handful of times. The genes are TRBV5-1 and TRBJ1-6; D call uncertain. Germline CDR1 SGHRS, CDR2 YFSETQ. The germline V and J ends were trimmed by 0 bases and 7 bases, with 11 bases remaining between them. The CDR3 loop spans 15 amino acids. CDR3 DNA sequence: TGCGCCAGCAGCTTGGAAGGTCAACGAAATTCACCCCTCCACTTT. It codes for CASSLEGQRNSPLHF. The complete variable domain, with remaining parts taken from reference TRBV5-1 and TRBJ1-6, reads KAGVTQTPRYLIKTRGQQVTLSCSPISGHRSVSWYQQTPGQGLQFLFEYFSETQRNKGNFPGRFSGRQFSNSRSEMNVSTLELGDSALYLCASSLEGQRNSPLHFGNGTRLTVT.

The chain links TRBV5-1 to TRBJ2-7, with 9 bases lining up with TRBD2. CDR1 is SGHRS, CDR2 YFSETQ, per germline. The CDR3 totals 13 residues. Losses at the gene ends were 3 bases for V and 7 bases for J; bases not matched to a gene: 5. CDR3 region: CASSSLAGWEQYF. The CDR3 DNA follows: TGCGCCAGCAGCTCGCTAGCGGGATGGGAGCAGTACTTC. Combining the CDR3 with reference TRBV5-1 and TRBJ2-7 gives the whole variable domain KAGVTQTPRYLIKTRGQQVTLSCSPISGHRSVSWYQQTPGQGLQFLFEYFSETQRNKGNFPGRFSGRQFSNSRSEMNVSTLELGDSALYLCASSSLAGWEQYFGPGTRLTVT.